This T cell receptor beta chain was documented in a study of shared clonotypes between healthy human individuals. The wider study: Each donor had three CD4 naive, three CD4 memory, two CD8 naive and one CD8 memory plate.

The germline V and J ends were trimmed by 6 bases and 2 bases, with 14 bases remaining between them. Germline V gene lookup returns CDR1 ENHRY and CDR2 SYGVKD. CDR3 length equals 14 residues. All the donors were Caucasian adults who lived in Nashville, Tennessee. The CD4+ fraction was divided into a CD45RA+ naive subset and a CD45RA-negative memory subset. A word on this clone: Its target is unknown.

The table came from immunoSEQ multiplex PCR; TCRdb's copy has only in-frame clones and leaves some out. The table records around 2.3 million clones, approximately 95% of them present only once. Study conclusions and caveats: Naive subsets generally had larger estimated richness than memory subsets.

This clonotype originated in a man younger than 30 in good health. The chain joins TRBV10-3 to TRBJ2-7; possible D gene TRBD2, 5 bases. Sequencing input: naive CD4+ T cells sorted from blood. The subset: CD45RA+ positively selected. The CDR3 DNA reads as TGTGCCATCAGAGGAGATAAGGAGGCCTACGAGCAGTACTTC. Protein: CAIRGDKEAYEQYF.